These 23 T cell receptor beta chains were all obtained from the same sample, sequenced in a study of T cell responses to AZD1222 COVID-19 vaccine (dated by TCRdb to the early 2020s). The time point label, read with the paper, signifies: baseline before first vaccination. Libraries came from the immunoSEQ multiplex PCR assay. TCRdb holds this immuneACCESS table with in-frame rearrangements only. Some clones are missing; in checked studies, unresolved V genes explain under half, and the rest has no known cause. Recorded for this sample are fewer than 130,000 clones; approximately 85% of them occurred a single time. 4% to 5% of the sample lies in the top ten. The sequencing here drew on peripheral blood, taken on day 0 of AZD1222 vaccination. The receptor source for this set is an adult in good health.

CDR3 residues: CASPQRENIQYF. For the CDR3, the DNA is TGTGCCAGTCCGCAGAGGGAAAACATTCAGTACTTC. V gene TRBV19 combines with J gene TRBJ2-4, with a weak D call TRBD2 (5 bases). The CDR3 consists of 12 residues. Per germline, CDR1 LNHDA and CDR2 SQIVND (reference sequence). The V end lost 8 bases, the J end lost 5 bases, and 10 bases lay between the germline ends. The whole variable domain, remainder taken from reference TRBV19 and TRBJ2-4, is DGGITQSPKYLFRKEGQNVTLSCEQNLNHDAMYWYRQDPGQGLRLIYYSQIVNDFQKGDIAEGYSVSREKKESFPLTVTSAQKNPTAFYLCASPQRENIQYFGAGTRLSVL.

The chain is built from TRBV10-2 and TRBJ2-3, with D unclear. Trimming took 0 bases from V and 6 from J, leaving 4 bases between them. The CDR3 is 12 residues long. Per the germline V gene, CDR1 is WSHSY and CDR2 is SAAADI. The CDR3 region is CASSESLDTQYF. CDR3 bases: TGCGCCAGCAGTGAGTCCTTGGATACGCAGTATTTT.

The rearrangement joins TRBV11-3 to TRBJ2-2; D is perhaps TRBD1 (6 bases). Germline V gene data show CDR1 as SGHNT and CDR2 as YENEEA. CDR3 length: 16 residues. V was trimmed by 5 bases and J by 4 bases, leaving 17 bases between them. The CDR3 reads CASSPPEGGRTGELFF. The CDR3, as DNA: TGTGCCAGCAGCCCACCTGAAGGGGGTCGCACCGGGGAGCTGTTTTTT.

This chain uses TRBV4-3 with TRBJ2-3, with D perhaps matching TRBD1 (5 bases). Germline CDR1 reads LGHNA; CDR2 reads YSLEER. This CDR3 region has 15 residues. The V end was cut by 2 bases, the J end by 7 bases, with 16 bases between. The CDR3 spells CASSQSWQGEHTQYF. For the CDR3, the DNA is TGCGCCAGCAGCCAAAGTTGGCAGGGTGAACATACGCAGTATTTT.

This sequence joins TRBV28 and TRBJ2-7, with D maybe TRBD1 (6 bases). The germline V gene has CDR1 MDHEN and CDR2 SYDVKM. This CDR3 has 14 residues. V lost 7 bases and J 4 bases, leaving 17 bases between the germline ends. The CDR3 loop is CASTIPGHTYEQYF. CDR3 in DNA: TGTGCCAGCACCATCCCGGGACATACTTACGAGCAGTACTTC.

V and J are TRBV24-1 and TRBJ1-5, with D perhaps TRBD1 (5 bases). V lost 2 bases and J lost 2, with 9 bases in between. Per germline, CDR1 KGHDR and CDR2 SFDVKD. The CDR3 is made up of 15 amino acids. CDR3 DNA: TGTGCCACCAGTGATTCCAGGGCCGGCAATCAGCCCCAGCATTTT. The encoded protein is CATSDSRAGNQPQHF.

The CDR3 DNA sequence: TGTGCCAGCAGACCTAAAAATGGTGTTGGGAAACTGTTTTTT. This encodes CASRPKNGVGKLFF. This chain connects TRBV28 to TRBJ1-4; D gene unclear. Trimming pared 6 bases from V and 11 bases from J, leaving 19 bases between. The CDR3 runs 14 residues. Germline V gene lookup returns CDR1 MDHEN and CDR2 SYDVKM.

This clone occurred once. J is TRBJ1-5 and V is TRBV6-5; the match to TRBD1 covers 9 bases. The germline CDR1 and CDR2 sequences are MNHEY and SVGAGI. V lost 6 bases to trimming and J lost 1 base; unmatched junction nucleotides: 4. The CDR3 extends over 15 amino acids. The DNA for the CDR3 is TGTGCCAGCAGAACACAGGGGGCGAGCAATCAGCCCCAGCATTTT. Its translation: CASRTQGASNQPQHF.

V gene TRBV7-9 combines with J gene TRBJ2-7; no clear D gene. Looked up from germline, CDR1 is SEHNR and CDR2 is FQNEAQ (reference sequence). This CDR3 is 14 amino acids long. The V end was cut by 2 bases, the J end by 5 bases, with 13 bases between. The CDR3 here is CASSLSSKLDEQYF. CDR3 DNA sequence: TGTGCCAGCAGCTTAAGTTCTAAACTGGACGAGCAGTACTTC.

The gene calls are TRBV7-9 and TRBJ1-5; no definite D call. Trimming shortened V by 0 bases and J by 5 bases, and 11 bases separated the two germline ends. The germline V gene has CDR1 SEHNR and CDR2 FQNEAQ (reference sequence). The CDR3 loop spans 15 amino acids. The CDR3 bases are TGTGCCAGCAGCTTAGCAGGTAATAGGGATCAGCCCCAGCATTTT. Amino acid sequence: CASSLAGNRDQPQHF. Full variable domain (outside the CDR3, taken from reference TRBV7-9 and TRBJ1-5): DTGVSQNPRHKITKRGQNVTFRCDPISEHNRLYWYRQTLGQGPEFLTYFQNEAQLEKSRLLSDRFSAERPKGSFSTLEIQRTEQGDSAMYLCASSLAGNRDQPQHFGDGTRLSIL.

The rearrangement joins TRBV25-1 to TRBJ1-2; 10 bases line up with TRBD1. CDR3 length equals 15 residues. V lost 3 bases and J lost 2; bases outside the gene matches: 3. The germline V gene encodes CDR1 MGHDK and CDR2 SYGVNS. DNA for the CDR3: TGTGCCAGCAGTGACCGGGACAGGGGAAACTATGGCTACACCTTC. Translating gives CASSDRDRGNYGYTF.

V gene TRBV2 combines with J gene TRBJ1-5, with TRBD1 identical over 10 bases. The V segment lost 4 bases and the J segment 6 bases; nucleotides outside the gene matches: 3. The CDR3 length is 14 residues. CDR1 and CDR2 from the germline V gene are SNHLY and FYNNEI. The CDR3: CASSGQGAIQPQHF. Written as DNA, the CDR3 is TGTGCCAGCAGTGGACAGGGGGCTATTCAGCCCCAGCATTTT.

V usage is TRBV5-6 and J usage is TRBJ2-5; D is unclear. V was trimmed by 2 bases and J by 1 base, leaving 9 bases between them. Per germline, CDR1 SGHDT and CDR2 YYEEEE. This CDR3 has 14 amino acids. CDR3 residues: CASSFGSIQETQYF. In DNA, the CDR3 is TGTGCCAGCAGCTTCGGCTCTATCCAAGAGACCCAGTACTTC.

This clone has just a few counts. The gene calls are TRBV7-9 and TRBJ1-4, with D maybe TRBD1 (5 bases). V was cut by 5 bases and J by 7 bases, with 14 bases left in between. This CDR3 is 14 amino acids long. Germline CDR1 is SEHNR and CDR2 is FQNEAQ (reference sequence). The CDR3: CASSLTGGSEKLFF. The CDR3 DNA follows: TGTGCCAGCAGCCTAACGGGGGGGTCTGAAAAACTGTTTTTT.

V usage is TRBV20-1 and J usage is TRBJ1-3; D uncertain. Trimming took off 3 bases at V and 0 bases at J, with 12 bases between the two ends. This CDR3 comprises 15 residues. Germline loops: CDR1 DFQATT, CDR2 SNEGSKA (reference sequence). The CDR3 is CSASPGRGSGNTIYF. The DNA of the CDR3 is TGCAGTGCTAGTCCCGGACGTGGCTCTGGAAACACCATATATTTT.

The J gene is TRBJ2-5, the V gene TRBV6-5; the match to TRBD2 covers 7 bases. V dropped 6 bases and J dropped 5; count of bases not matched to a gene: 6. The CDR3 spans 13 residues. CDR1 MNHEY and CDR2 SVGAGI come from the germline V gene. CDR3 nucleotide sequence: TGTGCCAGCAGGCCCGGGGGGAGCGAGACCCAGTACTTC. Residues: CASRPGGSETQYF.

This chain connects TRBV7-9 to TRBJ2-3; 12 bases are a match to TRBD2. The CDR3 runs 19 residues. V shed 5 bases and J 0 bases; nucleotides not matched to a gene: 12. Germline V CDR1 and CDR2: SEHNR, FQNEAQ (reference sequence). In DNA, the CDR3 is TGTGCCAGCAGCCTCGTATTAGGACTAGCGGGACCAAGCACAGATACGCAGTATTTT. Its translation: CASSLVLGLAGPSTDTQYF.

About this clone itself: Other DNA sequences in the sample encode the same CDR3. This chain joins TRBV12-5 and TRBJ1-1; 10 bases are shared with TRBD1. J gave up 4 bases and V 0 bases, and 5 bases lay outside the gene matches. Per the germline V gene, CDR1 is LGHNT and CDR2 is FRNRAP. CDR3 length: 16 residues. The CDR3 is CASGLVLGQGLTEAFF. CDR3 nucleotides: TGTGCTAGTGGTTTGGTCTTGGGACAGGGGCTCACTGAAGCTTTCTTT.

The chain has TRBV7-2 and TRBJ1-1; D is unresolved. With 4 bases removed from V and 1 base from J, the gap between germline ends came to 16 bases. Looked up from germline, CDR1 is SGHTA and CDR2 is FQGNSA. This CDR3 is 16 amino acids long. CDR3 in DNA: TGTGCCAGCAGCTCACGGCCCGACGTTCGGAACACTGAAGCTTTCTTT. It codes for CASSSRPDVRNTEAFF.

The rearrangement links TRBV7-6 to TRBJ2-5, with 11 bases fitting TRBD2. The CDR3 sequence is 15 residues long. Trimming at V came to 1 base and at J to 8 bases, leaving 6 bases not matched to a gene. Germline lookup yields CDR1 SGHVS and CDR2 FNYEAQ. CDR3 region: CASSLVSGTSGTQYF. For the CDR3, the DNA is TGTGCCAGCAGCTTAGTCTCCGGGACTAGCGGTACCCAGTACTTC.

The genes are TRBV27 and TRBJ2-5; 14 positions match TRBD2. The CDR3 has 19 residues. V dropped 0 bases and J dropped 4; count of bases not matched to a gene: 10. Germline V gene lookup returns CDR1 MNHEY and CDR2 SMNVEV (reference sequence). The CDR3 DNA reads as TGTGCCAGCAGTTTATCGGAAATCAGGACTAGCGGGGGGCGAGAGACCCAGTACTTC. It codes for CASSLSEIRTSGGRETQYF.

V gene TRBV7-2 combines with J gene TRBJ2-2; 7 bases fit TRBD2. The CDR3 spans 16 residues. Trimming took 5 bases from V and 0 from J; bases not matched to a gene: 6. CDR1 and CDR2 from the germline V gene are SGHTA and FQGNSA. CDR3 region: CASSPLGLPNTGELFF. CDR3 in DNA: TGTGCCAGCAGCCCCTTGGGACTACCGAACACCGGGGAGCTGTTTTTT.

With regard to this clone: Other DNA sequences in this sample translate to the same CDR3. This chain uses TRBV7-2 with TRBJ1-5; perhaps TRBD1 as D (5 bases). Trimming cost V 5 bases and J 3 bases, with 11 bases left between them. The germline CDR1 and CDR2 sequences are SGHTA and FQGNSA. CDR3 length: 14 amino acids. CDR3 in DNA: TGTGCCAGCAGCCAGGGCTCTAACAATCAGCCCCAGCATTTT. It codes for CASSQGSNNQPQHF.